This paragraph covers one TCR beta chain sequence. The antigen remains unidentified. The data belong to a study of blood T cells in healthy people across ages. Regarding the study as a whole: One million T cells yielded diversity estimates that were considered underestimates.

A sample-barcoded 5' primer and a J-beta primer mix were used in a second PCR of about 7 to 11 cycles. One entry per CDR3 protein results from TCRdb running MiXCR on the 5' RACE reads. Of around 1.5 million distinct CDR3 sequences listed, 34% are singletons. Per sample, no less than 6 micrograms of total RNA were extracted. Looked up from germline, CDR1 is MNHEY and CDR2 is SMNVEV (reference sequence). V shed 6 bases, J shed 4 bases, and the junction held 11 bases outside the gene matches. CDR3 length: 16 amino acids. The receptor comes from a woman in her thirties in good health. The material sequenced was blood. The chain links TRBV27 to TRBJ2-7; TRBD2 agrees at 11 bases. The CDR3 DNA reads TGTGCCAGCAGGCAAACACATACTAGCGGGAGATACGAGCAGTACTTC. Protein sequence: CASRQTHTSGRYEQYF.